The clone carrying this T cell receptor beta chain was recorded many times. The CDR3 is made up of 15 amino acids. V dropped 4 bases and J dropped 2 bases, with 18 bases sitting between them. Germline V gives CDR1 SQVTM, CDR2 ANQGSEA. These data belong to a study of T cells in Graves' hyperthyroidism and ophthalmopathy. Authors of the study amplified TCR beta CDR3 regions from RNA transcripts. First-round RT-PCR of the TCR CDR3 relied on the HTBI primer set. TCRdb independently ran MiXCR on the multiplex PCR reads; one entry per CDR3 protein. The table lists 600,000 to 900,000 distinct CDR3 sequences, about a sixth of them singletons.

The sequence came from a man between 18 and 35 years old with Graves' hyperthyroidism. The chain employs TRBV29-1 and TRBJ2-7, with D possibly being TRBD1 (6 bases). The sequenced sample was blood. The DNA of the CDR3 is TGCAGCGTTGCACCGGCAGGGGCGAAACCCTACGAGCAGTACTTC. Translation gives CSVAPAGAKPYEQYF.